This T cell receptor (beta chain) was sequenced for a study of cytomegalovirus exposure and HLA in healthy donors. Broader study findings: According to a later analysis, most TCR beta chains associated with CMV appeared HLA-restricted. It was reportedly the case that the classifier diagnosed cytomegalovirus status with high specificity and sensitivity.

Primers for the PCR totalled 60 Vbeta and 13 Jbeta. Using immunoSEQ multiplex PCR, the repertoire was profiled, and TCRdb retains in-frame clones only, with some absent. The sample contains about 71,000 clones, roughly 67% of which appear only once. With regard to this clone: Its antigen remains unknown.

Germline lookup yields CDR1 SGHDT and CDR2 YYEEEE. V lost 2 bases and J lost 0, with 6 bases in between. The CDR3 length is 14 residues. Sequences were obtained from PBMCs. This receptor was obtained from a man between 40 and 49 years old in good health and CMV-seropositive. The chain couples TRBV5-6 to TRBJ1-5, with D hard to call. This CDR3 reads CASSFLSSNQPQHF. CDR3 DNA: TGTGCCAGCAGCTTTCTTAGTAGCAATCAGCCCCAGCATTTT.